The next 4 T cell receptor beta chains were all read from a single sample in a study of human T cells and chemical hapten exposure. Time point indicated: patch test 3, about 24 weeks after DPC sensitization. Treatment of the sample: therapeutic diphenylcyclopropenone sensitization with weekly scalp DPC. TCRdb passed the RACE reads through MiXCR, listing each CDR3 protein once. The repertoire holds tens of thousands of distinct CDR3 sequences, with about an eighth as singletons. This material consisted of whole blood, taken in connection with sensitization to the hapten diphenylcyclopropenone (DPC). These receptors were obtained from a woman aged 45 to 65 with alopecia areata. Some clones in this sample may be carry-over from other donors' samples.

The table lists this clonotype with many counts. The chain combines TRBV6-1 with TRBJ2-6; a weak D match, TRBD1 (6 bases). Per germline, CDR1 MNHNS and CDR2 SASEGT. The V gene lost 6 bases and the J gene lost 1 base, with 16 bases spanning the gap. This CDR3 is 17 amino acids long. CDR3 nucleotide sequence: TGTGCCAGCAGCCTCAGACAGGAGACGTCTGGGGCCAACGTCCTGACTTTC. Its protein product is CASSLRQETSGANVLTF.

The V call is TRBV4-2, the J call TRBJ1-3; D not certain. The V gene lost 0 bases and the J gene lost 3 bases, with 6 bases spanning the gap. The CDR3 spans 14 residues. Germline loops: CDR1 LGHNA, CDR2 YNFKEQ. The CDR3 DNA follows: TGTGCCAGCAGCCAAGATGGGGTTGGAAACACCATATATTTT. Protein sequence: CASSQDGVGNTIYF.

This clonotype was counted between two and nine times. The J gene is TRBJ2-7, the V gene TRBV18; D tentatively reads TRBD1 or TRBD2 (5 bases each). Germline CDR1 KGHSH, CDR2 LQKENI. The CDR3 extends over 14 amino acids. With 2 bases removed from V and 3 bases from J, the gap between germline ends came to 11 bases. The CDR3 coding sequence is TGTGCCAGCTCACCAGGAGGACAAGTCTACGAGCAGTACTTC. Its protein is CASSPGGQVYEQYF.

This clonotype has more than one count but fewer than ten. The gene calls are TRBV9 and TRBJ2-1; a weak D match, TRBD1 (5 bases). Germline CDR1 and CDR2: SGDLS and YYNGEE. V dropped 0 bases and J dropped 8 bases, with 15 bases sitting between them. The CDR3 totals 15 residues. The CDR3 spells CASSVADRPADEQFF. The CDR3 coding sequence is TGTGCCAGCAGCGTAGCCGACAGACCGGCGGATGAGCAGTTCTTC.